This is a list of T cell receptor beta chains from one sample in a study of CD8+ T cells in alopecia areata. Repertoires were generated with immunoSEQ multiplex PCR, while TCRdb's copy carries only in-frame clones and drops some. This sample carries some 110,000 clones, about two fifths of them seen once, and the ten largest clones take 3% to 3.5%. Sequences were obtained from CD4+ T cells sorted from blood. These receptors originate from a human donor with alopecia areata. CDR3s include the opening cysteine and the closing phenylalanine or tryptophan. A D gene is named only where the DNA matches it firmly. Clone size appears in some rows only: once, few, many, or a class for an expanded clone.

TRBJ2-3 | . | TRBV7-9 | 13 | . | TGTGCCAGCAGCCGACCTGGCACAGATACGCAGTATTTT | CASSRPGTDTQYF
TRBJ2-1 | . | TRBV6-5 | 14 | . | TGTGCCAGCAGTTTATCTAGCTCCTACAATGAGCAGTTCTTC | CASSLSSSYNEQFF
TRBJ2-1 | . | TRBV29-1 | 12 | . | TGCAGCGTTGTGAGGTTCGCCCGTGAGCAGTTCTTC | CSVVRFAREQFF
TRBJ2-2 | . | TRBV4-1 | 13 | . | TGCGCCAGCAGCTACACTAGGACCGGGGAGCTGTTTTTT | CASSYTRTGELFF
TRBJ2-1 | . | TRBV29-1 | 13 | . | TGCAGCGGTACGCCCGACAGGTACAATGAGCAGTTCTTC | CSGTPDRYNEQFF
TRBJ2-5 | few | TRBV7-9 | 15 | . | TGTGCCAGCAGCTTAGCCGGCGCGGCAGGGGAGACCCAGTACTTC | CASSLAGAAGETQYF
TRBJ2-4 | . | TRBV28 | 11 | TRBD1 | TGTGCCAGCGGGACAGGAAACATTCAGTACTTC | CASGTGNIQYF
TRBJ2-7 | . | TRBV30 | 12 | . | TGTGCCTGGAGTGGTAATACCTACGAGCAGTACTTC | CAWSGNTYEQYF
TRBJ2-5 | few | TRBV4-1 | 14 | . | TGCGCCAGCAGCCATATCGCCGCGGTGGAGACCCAGTACTTC | CASSHIAAVETQYF
TRBJ2-5 | . | TRBV27 | 14 | TRBD1 | TGTGCCAGCAGTCCCCGGACAGGCCAAGAGACCCAGTACTTC | CASSPRTGQETQYF
TRBJ2-7 | few | TRBV25-1 | 12 | . | TGTGCCAGCAGTGACTGGACCTACGAGCAGTACTTC | CASSDWTYEQYF
TRBJ2-5 | . | TRBV30 | 16 | TRBD2 | TGTGCCTGCACATTTGTTACTAGCGGGAGACAAGAGACCCAGTACTTC | CACTFVTSGRQETQYF
TRBJ2-2 | . | TRBV11-2 | 13 | . | TGTGCCAGCAGCTTCGGGCTCACCGGGGAGCTGTTTTTT | CASSFGLTGELFF
TRBJ1-2 | . | TRBV9 | 14 | . | TGTGCCAGCAGCGTCGGTGGGGCGAGCTATGGCTACACCTTC | CASSVGGASYGYTF
TRBJ2-7 | few | TRBV29-1 | 12 | . | TGCAGCGCCGGACCCGACAGCTACGAGCAGTACTTC | CSAGPDSYEQYF
TRBJ2-5 | few | TRBV4-1 | 15 | . | TGCGCCAGCAGCCCCGAATATTCCCCCCGAGAGACCCAGTACTTC | CASSPEYSPRETQYF
TRBJ1-1 | . | TRBV5-1 | 13 | . | TGCGCCAGCAGCCCAGAAGGGAAGCAGGGAGCTTTCTTT | CASSPEGKQGAFF
TRBJ2-5 | few | TRBV4-1 | 13 | . | TGCGCCAGCAGCCCGTCGGGGTCTGAGACCCAGTACTTC | CASSPSGSETQYF
TRBJ2-1 | . | TRBV27 | 16 | TRBD2 | TGTGCCAGCAGTTCACCTGGACTAGCGGGGAGATACGAGCAGTTCTTC | CASSSPGLAGRYEQFF
TRBJ1-2 | few | TRBV29-1 | 13 | . | TGCAGCGTCGTACAGGAGTCTAACTATGGCTACACCTTC | CSVVQESNYGYTF
TRBJ2-3 | . | TRBV6-1 | 14 | TRBD2 | TGTGCCAGCAACCTAGCGGGCCGCACAGATACGCAGTATTTT | CASNLAGRTDTQYF
TRBJ2-1 | . | TRBV29-1 | 13 | TRBD1 | TGCAGCGCCGGGACAGGGGGCTACAATGAGCAGTTCTTC | CSAGTGGYNEQFF
TRBJ1-2 | . | TRBV4-3 | 15 | . | TGCGCCAGCAGCCAAGTACAGGGCGTTGGCTATGGCTACACCTTC | CASSQVQGVGYGYTF
TRBJ1-1 | . | TRBV20-1 | 11 | . | TGCAGTGCTGAGCAAGGAGATGAAGCTTTCTTT | CSAEQGDEAFF
TRBJ2-3 | few | TRBV7-2 | 16 | TRBD2 | TGTGCCAGCAGCTTACATGGACTAGCGGGGCAAGATACGCAGTATTTT | CASSLHGLAGQDTQYF
TRBJ1-2 | . | TRBV29-1 | 12 | . | TGCAGCGTTGAGGGCTGGAACTATGGCTACACCTTC | CSVEGWNYGYTF
TRBJ2-5 | few | TRBV7-9 | 13 | TRBD1 | TGTGCCAGCAGCGACAGGGGCTGGGAGACCCAGTACTTC | CASSDRGWETQYF
TRBJ2-1 | few | TRBV4-2 | 14 | . | TGTGCCAGCAGCCAAGAGTTAGGTAGGCGGGAGCAGTTCTTC | CASSQELGRREQFF
TRBJ1-2 | few | TRBV11-2 | 14 | . | TGTGCCAGCAGCTTAGCCGACAGCCTCGGTGGCTACACCTTC | CASSLADSLGGYTF
TRBJ2-1 | . | TRBV7-9 | 12 | . | TGTGCCAGCAGCGGAACGGGGTTAGGGCAGTTCTTC | CASSGTGLGQFF
TRBJ1-5 | . | TRBV23-1 | 15 | . | TGCGCCAGCAGTCAATCGGCAGGCGCACAATGGCCCCAGCATTTT | CASSQSAGAQWPQHF
TRBJ2-5 | . | TRBV15 | 11 | . | TGTGCCACCAGCAGGGAGGGGACCCAGTACTTC | CATSREGTQYF
TRBJ2-5 | . | TRBV5-1 | 13 | . | TGCGCCAGCAGCTTTGGACGGTCCGGGGGATTGTACTTC | CASSFGRSGGLYF
TRBJ2-2 | once | TRBV5-1 | 14 | . | TGCGCCAGCACCCGGACCGCGAACACCGGGGAGCTGTTTTTT | CASTRTANTGELFF
TRBJ2-5 | . | TRBV5-1 | 16 | . | TGCGCCAGCAGCGACGGACAGAGAGTACCACGAGAGACCCAGTACTTC | CASSDGQRVPRETQYF
TRBJ2-6 | few | TRBV7-2 | 15 | . | TGTGCCAGCTCTTTCAGGGTCGCCGGGGCCAACGTCCTGACTTTC | CASSFRVAGANVLTF
TRBJ2-3 | . | TRBV30 | 15 | . | TGTGCCGGGGGCCCGTTTGGGGGGAGAGGAGATACGCAGTATTTT | CAGGPFGGRGDTQYF
TRBJ2-5 | few | TRBV5-1 | 13 | . | TGCGCCAGCAGCTTGGGAAGTCAAGAGACCCAGTACTTC | CASSLGSQETQYF
TRBJ2-3 | . | TRBV4-3 | 16 | . | TGCGCCAGCAGCCAGGGGGCGATGATGCGGACAGATACGCAGTATTTT | CASSQGAMMRTDTQYF
TRBJ1-1 | . | TRBV29-1 | 13 | . | TGCAGCTCTGTGACAGGAGGGAACACTGAAGCTTTCTTT | CSSVTGGNTEAFF
TRBJ1-1 | once | TRBV15 | 13 | . | TGTGCCACCAGCAGTCTCCATGGGAATGAAGCTTTCTTT | CATSSLHGNEAFF
TRBJ1-2 | few | TRBV28 | 14 | . | TGTGCCAGCAGTTCATTGTGGGCTAACTATGGCTACACCTTC | CASSSLWANYGYTF
TRBJ1-1 | few | TRBV5-1 | 13 | . | TGCGCCAGCAGCCTTGAAGAGGGTACTGAAGCTTTCTTT | CASSLEEGTEAFF
TRBJ2-7 | few | TRBV28 | 15 | TRBD2 | TGTGCCAGCAGTTTATTTCAGGGAGGGTTCTACGAGCAGTACTTC | CASSLFQGGFYEQYF
TRBJ1-2 | . | TRBV28 | 13 | . | TGTGCCAGCAGTTTAAGTCCGAGCTATGGCTACACCTTC | CASSLSPSYGYTF
TRBJ1-2 | . | TRBV4-3 | 13 | . | TGCGCCAGCAGCCACGAGTCTAACTATGGCTACACCTTC | CASSHESNYGYTF
TRBJ1-2 | few | TRBV4-3 | 13 | . | TGCGCCAGCAGCCAAGAAGGCGGCTATGGCTACACCTTC | CASSQEGGYGYTF
TRBJ2-1 | . | TRBV27 | 15 | TRBD1 | TGTGCCAGCAGTTTAGAGGGACAGGGCCACAATGAGCAGTTCTTC | CASSLEGQGHNEQFF
TRBJ2-6 | few | TRBV4-1 | 17 | . | TGCGCCAGCAGCCAAGGAAAGGGAACCTCTGGGGCCAACGTCCTGACTTTC | CASSQGKGTSGANVLTF
TRBJ2-1 | few | TRBV7-9 | 12 | . | TGTGCCAGCACAGATTGGGGGAATGAGCAGTTCTTC | CASTDWGNEQFF